This T cell receptor (beta chain) was retrieved from a study of T cell responses to AZD1222 COVID-19 vaccine. The CDR3 has 14 amino acids. The V gene lost 4 bases and the J gene lost 1 base, with 10 bases spanning the gap. CDR1 and CDR2 from the germline V gene are MNHEY and SVGAGI. This table comes from immunoSEQ multiplex PCR, and its TCRdb copy is limited to in-frame clones, with some not included. The table lists about 53,000 clones, less than 85% of them singletons. V gene TRBV6-5 combines with J gene TRBJ2-5; D is possibly TRBD1 (5 bases). The clonotype comes from an adult in good health. Here the sequenced sample was peripheral blood, taken on day 0 of AZD1222 vaccination. The CDR3 bases are TGTGCCAGCAGTTCTACAGGCGGCCAAGAGACCCAGTACTTC. Its translation is CASSSTGGQETQYF.